This is a list of T cell receptor beta chains from one sample in a study of cytomegalovirus exposure and HLA in healthy donors. Profiling relied on immunoSEQ multiplex PCR, and the TCRdb table lists in-frame clones only, not all of them. This table holds 200,000 or so clones, just over 85% found once. The sequenced material came from PBMCs. Receptors originate from a woman under 30 in good health and CMV-seronegative. The CDR3 runs from the conserved cysteine through the conserved F or W. D genes are given only for firm matches. Size is omitted from some rows. Given values are once, few, many or a class for expanded clones.

TRBD2	TRBJ2-5	NA	TRBV6-1	TGTGCCAGCAGGGAACTAGCGGGAGAAAGGGAGACCCAGTACTTC	CASRELAGERETQYF
NA	TRBJ1-2	NA	TRBV7-9	TGTGCCAGCAGCTTAGTTTCCGGCTATGGCTACACCTTC	CASSLVSGYGYTF
TRBD1	TRBJ1-1	NA	TRBV5-1	TGCGCCAGCAGCTTGGGGTTGGGACAGTGGGGTGAAGCTTTCTTT	CASSLGLGQWGEAFF
NA	TRBJ2-7	NA	TRBV5-1	TGCGCCAGCAGCTTGAGAAGCGTACCCTACGAGCAGTACTTC	CASSLRSVPYEQYF
TRBD1	TRBJ1-1	NA	TRBV5-1	TGCGCCAGCAGCGCGGGACAGAGCATGAACACTGAAGCTTTCTTT	CASSAGQSMNTEAFF
TRBD1	TRBJ2-2	once	TRBV9	TGTGCCAGCAGCGTAGGGACAGGGCACCTCACCGGGGAGCTGTTTTTT	CASSVGTGHLTGELFF
NA	TRBJ2-7	NA	TRBV21-1	TGTGCCAGCAGAAAGACAGAACCCTACGAGCAGTACTTC	CASRKTEPYEQYF
TRBD1	TRBJ2-2	NA	TRBV29-1	TGCAGCGTTGCCCTCGGGACAGGGGTTGGCGGGGAGCTGTTTTTT	CSVALGTGVGGELFF
TRBD1	TRBJ2-7	NA	TRBV15	TGTGCCACCAGTCCCGACAGGGGGCTCTACGAGCAGTACTTC	CATSPDRGLYEQYF
NA	TRBJ1-2	few	TRBV19	TGTGCCAGTAGTATAGTTGGCCAGTATGGCTACACCTTC	CASSIVGQYGYTF
NA	TRBJ1-1	NA	TRBV27	TGTGCCAGCAGAACAGGGTTGTATGTCGCTGAAGCTTTCTTT	CASRTGLYVAEAFF
NA	TRBJ1-4	NA	TRBV15	TGTGCCACCAGCAGAGCCGAGCCTCCGGTAGAAAAACTGTTTTTT	CATSRAEPPVEKLFF
NA	TRBJ2-2	NA	TRBV7-3	TGTGCCAGCAGCTTAAAATGGGCCCCCACCGGGGAGCTGTTTTTT	CASSLKWAPTGELFF
TRBD1	TRBJ1-2	once	TRBV28	TGTGCCAGCAGTTGGTGGGGACAGACCTATGGCTACACCTTC	CASSWWGQTYGYTF
TRBD1	TRBJ1-5	once	TRBV4-1	TGCGCCAGCAGCCAGCAAGAGGGGGCGAGCAATCAGCCCCAGCATTTT	CASSQQEGASNQPQHF
NA	TRBJ1-2	few	TRBV5-6	TGTGCCAGCACCCGGGTGGAATATGGCTACACCTTC	CASTRVEYGYTF
NA	TRBJ1-5	NA	TRBV19	TGTGCCAGTAGTTCCGACAGCTATAGCAATCAGCCCCAGCATTTT	CASSSDSYSNQPQHF
TRBD2	TRBJ2-1	NA	TRBV4-3	TGCGCCAGCAGCCAGGGGGGCCTAGCGGGAGCCAATGAGCAGTTCTTC	CASSQGGLAGANEQFF
TRBD2	TRBJ2-1	NA	TRBV29-1	TGCAGCGTTGAACTAGCGGGAGAGATTTACAATGAGCAGTTCTTC	CSVELAGEIYNEQFF
NA	TRBJ2-7	few	TRBV2	TGTGCCAGCAGGGAGAACGGGAGTCCGCTCTACGAGCAGTACTTC	CASRENGSPLYEQYF
TRBD1	TRBJ1-2	NA	TRBV5-6	TGTGCCAGCAGCCAGGGGACAGGGTATGGCTACACCTTC	CASSQGTGYGYTF
NA	TRBJ1-2	few	TRBV29-1	TGCAGCGCTATGGTGCGGGGCTATGGCTACACCTTC	CSAMVRGYGYTF
TRBD1	TRBJ1-3	once	TRBV7-8	TGTGCCAGCAGCTTCTCTCAGGGGGCAGGAAACACCATATATTTT	CASSFSQGAGNTIYF
NA	TRBJ2-6	NA	TRBV4-3	TGCGCCAGCAGCCCCTACCGGGGAACAGCCGCGGGGGCCAACGTCCTGACTTTC	CASSPYRGTAAGANVLTF
NA	TRBJ1-1	NA	TRBV5-4	TGTGCCAGCAGCTCCCAGCGAAAAAGCTACACTGAAGCTTTCTTT	CASSSQRKSYTEAFF
NA	TRBJ2-2	NA	TRBV9	TGTGCCAGCAGCGTAGGGACAGTCCACGGGGAGCTGTTTTTT	CASSVGTVHGELFF
NA	TRBJ2-2	NA	TRBV11-2	TGTGCCAGCAGCTTTTATGGGGAGCTGTTTTTT	CASSFYGELFF
NA	TRBJ1-3	NA	TRBV6-5	TGTGCCAGCAGTAGACAGTTCTCTGGAAACACCATATATTTT	CASSRQFSGNTIYF
NA	TRBJ1-4	NA	TRBV5-4	TGTGCCAGCAGCGCCGACAGATACAATGAAAAACTGTTTTTT	CASSADRYNEKLFF
TRBD1	TRBJ2-5	NA	TRBV10-3	TGTGCCATCAGTGATCCGAGACAGGGGGACCAAGGGGCCCAGTACTTC	CAISDPRQGDQGAQYF
NA	TRBJ2-3	once	TRBV5-1	TGCGCCAGCAGCGCGGGACAGTACTCTACAGATACGCAGTATTTT	CASSAGQYSTDTQYF
NA	TRBJ1-1	few	TRBV2	TGTGCCAGCAGTGTAGAGGGCACTGAAGCTTTCTTT	CASSVEGTEAFF
TRBD1	TRBJ2-7	NA	TRBV23-1	TGCGCCAGCAGCCCTAACCGGGACAGATACTACGAGCAGTACTTC	CASSPNRDRYYEQYF
TRBD2	TRBJ2-7	NA	TRBV11-2	TGTGCCAGCAGCCCAATCAGCGGGAGGTCCCACGAGCAGTACTTC	CASSPISGRSHEQYF
TRBD2	TRBJ2-1	NA	TRBV27	TGTGCCAGCAGTTTCTCAGCGGGAGTAAATGAGCAGTTCTTC	CASSFSAGVNEQFF
NA	TRBJ1-1	NA	TRBV11-2	TGTGCCAGCAGCTTGGGGGGAGAAGCTTTCTTT	CASSLGGEAFF
NA	TRBJ1-1	NA	TRBV2	TGTGCCAGCAGTGATCGTTGGCAGATGAACACTGAAGCTTTCTTT	CASSDRWQMNTEAFF